These 20 T cell receptor beta chains share one sample of origin, sequenced in a study of blood T cells in healthy people across ages. The use of a sample-barcoded 5' primer and a J-beta primer mix characterized a second PCR of about 6 to 11 cycles. MiXCR, applied by TCRdb to the 5' RACE reads, yields one record per CDR3 protein. The table has some 1,500,000 distinct CDR3 sequences, roughly 43% seen once. Sequenced: blood. Receptors were obtained from a woman under 30 in good health.

The rearrangement joins TRBV29-1 to TRBJ2-7; D gene uncertain. Per the germline V gene, CDR1 is SQVTM and CDR2 is ANQGSEA. This CDR3 comprises 13 residues. The V and J ends lost 6 bases and 2 bases respectively, with 14 bases between them. CDR3 nucleotide sequence: TGCAGCGTCCGGGTCAAGCCAGCCTACGAGCAGTACTTC. This gives the protein CSVRVKPAYEQYF.

The J gene is TRBJ2-7, the V gene TRBV3-1, with D hard to call. Germline V lookup: CDR1 LGHDT, CDR2 YNNKEL (reference sequence). The V and J ends lost 1 base and 5 bases respectively, with 6 bases between them. The CDR3 has 12 amino acids. CDR3 nucleotides: TGTGCCAGCAGCCAAGGTCTCCACGAGCAGTACTTC. Amino acids: CASSQGLHEQYF.

The genes are TRBV6-6 and TRBJ1-2, with 8 bases matching TRBD1. The CDR3 sequence is 15 residues long. CDR1 is MNHNY and CDR2 is SVGAGI in the germline V gene (reference sequence). V was clipped by 5 bases and J by 6 bases; unmatched bases: 11. The DNA of the CDR3 is TGTGCCAGCAGTCCGGAGGACAGGGTAATACATGGCTACACCTTC. Translation gives CASSPEDRVIHGYTF.

A few counts support this clonotype. CDR3 DNA: TGCGCCAGCAGCGCAGACCCGAACACTGAAGCTTTCTTT. As protein: CASSADPNTEAFF. The chain recombines TRBV5-1 with TRBJ1-1; D is unclear. The V gene lost 4 bases and the J gene lost 1 base, with 8 bases spanning the gap. CDR1 is SGHRS, CDR2 YFSETQ, per germline. The CDR3 is made up of 13 amino acids.

This chain uses TRBV20-1 with TRBJ1-1; no clear D gene. CDR3 size: 11 residues. Per germline, CDR1 DFQATT and CDR2 SNEGSKA (reference sequence). V was trimmed by 1 base and J by 8 bases, leaving 8 bases between them. CDR3 nucleotide sequence: TGCAGTGCTAGAGCCCGTGGAGAAGCTTTCTTT. The encoded protein is CSARARGEAFF.

The chain combines TRBV6-6 with TRBJ1-2; 9 bases line up with TRBD1. Germline CDR1 reads MNHNY; CDR2 reads SVGAGI (reference sequence). CDR3 size: 16 residues. V gave up 4 bases and J gave up 0 bases; unmatched junction bases: 6. CDR3 nucleotide sequence: TGTGCCAGCAGTTTGGGGACAGGGAGACCTAACTATGGCTACACCTTC. Encoded protein: CASSLGTGRPNYGYTF.

The count of this clonotype is one. The chain has TRBV20-1 and TRBJ2-1; 10 nucleotides line up with TRBD2. CDR3 length: 16 amino acids. Germline CDR1 is DFQATT and CDR2 is SNEGSKA (reference sequence). J lost 8 bases, V lost 3 bases, and 13 bases had no gene match. This CDR3 is CSARAFTSGVEYEQFF. CDR3 nucleotides: TGCAGTGCTAGGGCATTCACTAGCGGGGTTGAATATGAGCAGTTCTTC.

J is TRBJ2-1 and V is TRBV20-1; TRBD2 matches at 8 bases. After removal of 6 bases from V and 10 bases from J, the junction contained 14 bases not matched to a gene. Looked up from germline, CDR1 is DFQATT and CDR2 is SNEGSKA (reference sequence). The length of the CDR3 is 14 residues. CDR3 coding DNA: TGCAGTGCCACCGGGACTAGTGCATTCGGGGAGCAGTTCTTC. Translated, it gives CSATGTSAFGEQFF.

This clonotype was observed at least ten times. The CDR3 sequence is CASSSGQGGDTQYF. Written as DNA, the CDR3 is TGTGCCAGCAGCTCCGGACAGGGTGGGGATACGCAGTATTTT. The V call is TRBV7-9, the J call TRBJ2-3; the match to TRBD1 covers 8 bases. J was trimmed by 6 bases and V by 4 bases; bases with no gene match: 6. Germline assignment: CDR1 SEHNR and CDR2 FQNEAQ (reference sequence). The CDR3 loop spans 14 amino acids.

This clonotype was counted a few times. This chain connects TRBV11-2 to TRBJ1-1, with 10 bases matching TRBD1. Germline values: CDR1 SGHAT, CDR2 FQNNGV. Trimming took 5 bases from V and 4 from J; bases not matched to a gene: 10. This CDR3 is 16 amino acids long. The CDR3 reads CASSRQGTGVVTEAFF. The CDR3 DNA reads TGTGCCAGCAGCCGACAGGGGACAGGGGTCGTCACTGAAGCTTTCTTT.

This rearrangement joins TRBV4-1 to TRBJ2-6; D is uncertain. The CDR3 totals 15 residues. Germline V gene lookup returns CDR1 MGHRA and CDR2 YSYEKL. Trimming cost V 2 bases and J 0 bases, with 5 bases left between them. CDR3 sequence (DNA): TGCGCCAGCAGCCAACCTTTCTCTGGGGCCAACGTCCTGACTTTC. This gives the protein CASSQPFSGANVLTF.

On this clonotype: An end of the junction differs from the germline gene, which may be a read error. The rearrangement uses TRBV27 and TRBJ2-7, with TRBD1 identical over 7 bases. CDR1 is MNHEY and CDR2 is SMNVEV in the germline V gene (reference sequence). The CDR3 loop spans 14 amino acids. CDR3 nucleotide sequence: TGTGCCAGCAGTTCAAGACAGGGTTACAATGAGCAGTACTTT. Encoded protein: CASSSRQGYNEQYF.

As DNA, the CDR3 is TGTGCCAGCAGCAAAGGCCGTACTGGGGCCAACGTCCTGACTTTC. Translated, it gives CASSKGRTGANVLTF. The gene calls are TRBV21-1 and TRBJ2-6. TRBV21-1 is assigned pseudogene status. The CDR3 totals 15 residues.

As for this clonotype: Compared with germline, one end of the junction differs, possibly owing to a read error. This rearrangement joins TRBV7-9 to TRBJ2-6, with D perhaps matching TRBD1 (6 bases). The germline V gene has CDR1 SEHNR and CDR2 FQNEAQ (reference sequence). This CDR3 is 15 amino acids long. The CDR3 DNA follows: TGTGCCAACAGCTCGAACAGGGCTGGGGCCAACGTCCTGACTTTC. As protein: CANSSNRAGANVLTF.

This clonotype appeared many times. CDR3 in DNA: TGTGCCAGCAGTTTTGTTTCTGGCGGCTATGGCTACACCTTC. It encodes CASSFVSGGYGYTF. The chain recombines TRBV12-3 or TRBV12-4 with TRBJ1-2, with D unresolved. The CDR3 length is 14 residues. V gave up 3 bases and J gave up 4 bases, with 12 bases separating them.

The V gene is TRBV6-2 or TRBV6-3, the J gene TRBJ1-2; D uncertain. CDR3 length equals 15 residues. Germline loops: CDR1 MNHEY, CDR2 SVGEGT. V was pared by 7 bases and J by 4 bases, with 19 bases between. The CDR3 here is CASNAPAESLYGYTF. The CDR3 nucleotides are TGTGCCAGCAACGCGCCAGCGGAAAGTCTCTATGGCTACACCTTC.

With respect to this clonotype: The junction shows a germline mismatch at one end, possibly a read error. This rearrangement joins TRBV7-7 to TRBJ2-3, with a possible D match to TRBD2 (6 bases). Looked up from germline, CDR1 is SSHAT and CDR2 is FNYEAQ (reference sequence). The CDR3 is 14 amino acids. CDR3 DNA sequence: TGTGCTAGCAGCGCGACTAGGGCGGGAGATACGCAGTATTTT. Its translation is CASSATRAGDTQYF.

A few counts support this clonotype. V and J are TRBV20-1 and TRBJ1-2, with D tentatively TRBD1 (6 bases). Deletions cut 2 bases from V and 6 bases from J, with 13 bases between. Per germline, CDR1 DFQATT and CDR2 SNEGSKA (reference sequence). The CDR3 covers 13 residues. DNA for the CDR3: TGCAGTGCTAGAATGGGGGCTAGACATGGCTACACCTTC. This codes for CSARMGARHGYTF.

The rearrangement joins TRBV12-3 or TRBV12-4 to TRBJ2-1; D ambiguous. Trimming pared 4 bases from V and 3 bases from J, leaving 13 bases between. The CDR3 runs 15 residues. The CDR3 DNA follows: TGTGCCAGCAGTTCCCCCCCCGGCGGCTACAATGAGCAGTTCTTC. Translation gives CASSSPPGGYNEQFF.

The J gene is TRBJ1-2, the V gene TRBV7-9; D is unclear. Germline V gene sequence: CDR1 SEHNR, CDR2 FQNEAQ (reference sequence). Deletions cut 5 bases from V and 7 bases from J, with 20 bases between. The CDR3 is made up of 15 amino acids. The CDR3 nucleotides are TGTGCCAGCAGCCCGTCGACGGGCTTCCGCGGTGGCTACACCTTC. It is translated as CASSPSTGFRGGYTF.